The next 26 T cell receptor beta chains were all read from a single sample in a study of blood T cell repertoires in COVID-19. Profiling relied on immunoSEQ multiplex PCR, and the TCRdb table lists in-frame clones only, not all of them. The table has approximately 240,000 clones, approximately 90% seen once. The specimen sequenced was PBMCs or T cells enriched from blood (not recorded which). The receptors shown here come from a woman aged 25 to 39 with acute COVID-19.

This chain joins TRBV6-2 or TRBV6-3 and TRBJ2-7; 8 positions agree with TRBD1. CDR1 is MNHEY, CDR2 SVGEGT, per germline. The junction had 6 bases not matched to a gene; V was cut back by 2 bases and J by 3 bases. This CDR3 has 15 residues. CDR3: CASSYPGGENYEQYF. The CDR3 coding sequence is TGTGCCAGCAGTTACCCAGGGGGCGAAAACTACGAGCAGTACTTC.

The chain combines TRBV27 with TRBJ1-4; 9 positions agree with TRBD1. Germline V gene data show CDR1 as MNHEY and CDR2 as SMNVEV (reference sequence). The CDR3 length is 14 residues. J gave up 7 bases and V 5 bases, and 5 bases lay outside the gene matches. CDR3 in amino acids: CASSTQGASEKLFF. For the CDR3, the DNA is TGTGCCAGCAGTACACAGGGGGCGTCTGAAAAACTGTTTTTT.

A word on this clone: A junction boundary mismatches the germline segment, possibly from a read error. The V call is TRBV5-6, the J call TRBJ2-2, with D possibly TRBD2 on 5 matching bases. Germline V gene sequence: CDR1 SGHDT, CDR2 YYEEEE. This CDR3 has 15 residues. The CDR3 DNA reads TGTGCCAGCAGCTTGAGTAAAAGGAACACCGGGGAGTTGTTTTTT. It translates to CASSLSKRNTGELFF.

This clone is a singleton in its sample. CDR3 coding DNA: TGTGCCAGCGCCTTGAACACCCATGAGCAGTTCTTC. This codes for CASALNTHEQFF. The chain carries TRBV11-3 and TRBJ2-1; D is unresolved. V was clipped by 8 bases and J by 8 bases, with 13 bases between them. This CDR3 has 12 amino acids. CDR1 is SGHNT, CDR2 YENEEA, per germline.

The DNA of the CDR3 is TGCGGTGGGGGAGGGAACACTGAAGCTTTCTTT. Its translation is CGGGGNTEAFF. This rearrangement joins TRBV20-1 to TRBJ1-1; tentative D call: TRBD1 (5 bases). The length of the CDR3 is 11 residues. Germline V gene sequence: CDR1 DFQATT, CDR2 SNEGSKA (reference sequence).

This clone was seen more than once but under ten times. The same CDR3 can be traced to other DNA sequences in this sample. This sequence joins TRBV20-1 and TRBJ2-7; 8 bases are shared with TRBD1. This CDR3 has 13 amino acids. The germline V gene encodes CDR1 DFQATT and CDR2 SNEGSKA (reference sequence). V was clipped by 3 bases and J by 4 bases; unmatched bases: 5. The CDR3 here is CSASGDRGYEQYF. CDR3 nucleotides: TGCAGTGCTAGTGGTGACAGGGGATACGAGCAGTACTTC.

The V and J genes are TRBV7-9 and TRBJ2-7, with TRBD1 matching 7 bases. The CDR3 totals 12 residues. The germline CDR1 and CDR2 sequences are SEHNR and FQNEAQ (reference sequence). V gave up 5 bases and J gave up 2 bases; unmatched junction bases: 0. The CDR3 DNA reads as TGTGCCAGCAGCCAGGGGGCCTACGAGCAGTACTTC. This encodes CASSQGAYEQYF.

This clone was counted many times. The rearrangement uses TRBV6-6 and TRBJ2-3, with 9 bases aligning to TRBD1. Per the germline V gene, CDR1 is MNHNY and CDR2 is SVGAGI (reference sequence). CDR3 length equals 16 residues. V shed 3 bases and J 2 bases; nucleotides not matched to a gene: 6. In DNA form, the CDR3 reads TGTGCCAGCAGTTATACCAACAGGGGGCTCACAGATACGCAGTATTTT. Its translation: CASSYTNRGLTDTQYF.

This rearrangement joins TRBV6-1 to TRBJ1-3; TRBD1 aligns across 8 bases. Trimming cost V 3 bases and J 3 bases; bases outside gene matches: 7. The CDR3 length is 16 residues. Germline V gene data show CDR1 as MNHNS and CDR2 as SASEGT. The CDR3 reads CASSDRTGIFGNTIYF. CDR3 sequence (DNA): TGTGCCAGCAGTGATCGGACAGGGATATTTGGAAACACCATATATTTT.

With respect to this clone: This CDR3 is also generated by other DNA sequences in the sample. V is TRBV4-1 and J is TRBJ2-7, with TRBD1 matching 9 bases. V shed 1 base, J shed 2 bases, and the junction held 0 bases outside the gene matches. Germline-derived CDR1 and CDR2 are MGHRA and YSYEKL. This CDR3 contains 14 residues. CDR3 amino acids: CASSQGQGAYEQYF. CDR3 sequence (DNA): TGCGCCAGCAGCCAAGGACAGGGGGCCTACGAGCAGTACTTC.

The CDR3 sequence is CASSLGAMDTQYF. CDR3 in DNA: TGTGCCAGCAGCTTGGGCGCGATGGATACGCAGTATTTT. The chain joins TRBV5-4 to TRBJ2-3; D unclear. CDR3 size: 13 residues. Germline V gene lookup returns CDR1 SGHNT and CDR2 YYREEE (reference sequence). Trimming removed 0 bases at V and 6 bases at J, with 8 bases between.

The J gene is TRBJ2-2, the V gene TRBV5-4, with D perhaps TRBD2 (6 bases). CDR3 length equals 13 residues. The germline V gene encodes CDR1 SGHNT and CDR2 YYREEE (reference sequence). The V end lost 4 bases, the J end lost 7 bases, and 11 bases lay between the germline ends. The CDR3 nucleotides are TGTGCCAGCAGCCCCCGACTAGACGGGGAGCTGTTTTTT. Protein: CASSPRLDGELFF.

This chain links TRBV25-1 with TRBJ1-1; 9 nucleotides match TRBD1. CDR1 and CDR2 (germline): MGHDK, SYGVNS. There are 15 residues in the CDR3. Trimming took 4 bases from V and 4 from J; bases not matched to a gene: 7. CDR3: CASSGGQGMGTEAFF. CDR3 bases: TGTGCCAGCAGTGGCGGACAGGGGATGGGCACTGAAGCTTTCTTT.

V is TRBV9 and J is TRBJ1-1, with 7 bases fitting TRBD1. Germline V CDR1 and CDR2: SGDLS, YYNGEE. This CDR3 has 17 residues. J lost 0 bases, V lost 4 bases, and 12 bases had no gene match. In DNA form, the CDR3 reads TGTGCCAGCAGCCAGGGGGGCTGGAAAGTAATGAACACTGAAGCTTTCTTT. Protein sequence: CASSQGGWKVMNTEAFF.

This chain links TRBV4-2 with TRBJ1-2; D is perhaps TRBD1 (6 bases). The germline V and J ends were trimmed by 7 bases and 10 bases, with 16 bases remaining between them. CDR1 is LGHNA and CDR2 is YNFKEQ in the germline V gene. The CDR3 length is 12 residues. The CDR3 DNA reads TGTGCCAGCATGGGGCAGGGGAAAGTCTACACCTTC. It yields the protein CASMGQGKVYTF.

The gene calls are TRBV7-3 and TRBJ1-1, with D unresolved. From germline, CDR1 is SGHTA and CDR2 FQGTGA. The length of the CDR3 is 14 residues. V lost 2 bases, J lost 4 bases, and 11 bases lay in between. The CDR3 here is CASSLGSPPTEAFF. CDR3 in DNA: TGTGCCAGCAGCTTAGGCAGTCCCCCCACTGAAGCTTTCTTT. Full variable domain (rest looked up from reference TRBV7-3 and TRBJ1-1): GAGVSQTPSNKVTEKGKYVELRCDPISGHTALYWYRQSLGQGPEFLIYFQGTGAADDSGLPNDRFFAVRPEGSVSTLKIQRTERGDSAVYLCASSLGSPPTEAFFGQGTRLTVV.

This clone was detected a few times. The chain recombines TRBV7-3 with TRBJ1-2; 9 nucleotides line up with TRBD1. The CDR3 length is 15 residues. V was clipped by 1 base and J by 4 bases; unmatched bases: 4. In germline, CDR1 is SGHTA, CDR2 FQGTGA. The CDR3 sequence: CASSLIRTGAYGYTF. CDR3 in DNA: TGTGCCAGCAGCTTAATTCGGACAGGGGCCTATGGCTACACCTTC.

This chain uses TRBV15 with TRBJ2-2, with D perhaps TRBD2 (5 bases). V lost 3 bases to trimming and J lost 4 bases, with 24 bases between them. The CDR3 totals 19 residues. From germline, CDR1 is LNHNV and CDR2 YYDKDF (reference sequence). CDR3 sequence (DNA): TGTGCCACCAGCAGGGGCTTCGGGGATTCTCAATGGGGCACCGGGGAGCTGTTTTTT. Protein product: CATSRGFGDSQWGTGELFF.

The chain has TRBV4-1 and TRBJ2-5; 9 nucleotides line up with TRBD2. Germline V lookup: CDR1 MGHRA, CDR2 YSYEKL. The CDR3 totals 15 residues. V dropped 1 base and J dropped 3; count of bases not matched to a gene: 3. The chain's CDR3 is CASSQGTSVKETQYF. CDR3 DNA sequence: TGCGCCAGCAGCCAAGGGACTAGCGTGAAAGAGACCCAGTACTTC.

The chain couples TRBV5-4 to TRBJ2-7, with 10 bases aligning to TRBD1. The V gene end was trimmed by 3 bases and the J gene end by 3 bases; junction bases not matched to a gene: 9. CDR1 SGHNT and CDR2 YYREEE come from the germline V gene (reference sequence). This CDR3 has 16 residues. CDR3: CASSSGGGTGVYEQYF. The CDR3 DNA sequence: TGTGCCAGCAGCTCCGGCGGAGGGACAGGGGTCTACGAGCAGTACTTC.

The chain has TRBV3-1 (or the pseudogene TRBV3-2) and TRBJ1-3; D is unresolved. The CDR3 consists of 13 residues. Germline values: CDR1 LGHDT, CDR2 YNNKEL (reference sequence). V was trimmed by 7 bases and J by 1 base, leaving 8 bases between them. In DNA, the CDR3 is TGTGCCAGCAAGGCGGGTTCTGGAAACACCATATATTTT. As protein: CASKAGSGNTIYF.

The chain links TRBV4-1 to TRBJ2-3, with 7 positions matching TRBD2. Per the germline V gene, CDR1 is MGHRA and CDR2 is YSYEKL. The CDR3 extends over 16 amino acids. The V segment lost 1 base and the J segment 1 base; nucleotides outside the gene matches: 5. CDR3 bases: TGCGCCAGCAGCCAAGTGGGCAGCGGGGGCACAGATACGCAGTATTTT. Protein sequence: CASSQVGSGGTDTQYF.

The chain is built from TRBV9 and TRBJ2-1; TRBD2 might be the D (5 bases). The CDR3 covers 11 residues. Germline values: CDR1 SGDLS, CDR2 YYNGEE. The V and J ends lost 3 bases and 9 bases respectively, with 7 bases between them. In DNA form, the CDR3 reads TGTGCCAGCAGCGGACGGGGTGAGCAGTTCTTC. Its protein product is CASSGRGEQFF.

The CDR3 bases are TGTGCCAGCAGAAAGACAGGCGCCGAGGCTGGAAACACCATATATTTT. It encodes CASRKTGAEAGNTIYF. The gene calls are TRBV7-9 and TRBJ1-3, with a tentative D call TRBD1 (6 bases). CDR1 and CDR2 (germline): SEHNR, FQNEAQ (reference sequence). The ends were cut back, 6 bases at V and 2 bases at J, with 17 bases in the middle. The CDR3 has 16 amino acids. The variable domain in full, with the rest retrieved from reference TRBV7-9 and TRBJ1-3, is DTGVSQNPRHKITKRGQNVTFRCDPISEHNRLYWYRQTLGQGPEFLTYFQNEAQLEKSRLLSDRFSAERPKGSFSTLEIQRTEQGDSAMYLCASRKTGAEAGNTIYFGEGSWLTVV.

V gene TRBV19 combines with J gene TRBJ1-5, with TRBD1 matching over 7 bases. J gave up 0 bases and V 4 bases, and 9 bases lay outside the gene matches. The CDR3 contains 17 residues. Germline V gene lookup returns CDR1 LNHDA and CDR2 SQIVND (reference sequence). DNA of the CDR3: TGTGCCAGTAGTACACGGACAGGAGGGGATAGCAATCAGCCCCAGCATTTT. Its protein product is CASSTRTGGDSNQPQHF.

This clone has just one count. The chain's CDR3 is CASSRASGDLLTGELFF. For the CDR3, the DNA is TGCGCCAGCAGCCGGGCTAGCGGGGACCTACTCACCGGGGAGCTGTTTTTT. The chain couples TRBV5-1 to TRBJ2-2, with TRBD2 matching 9 bases. This CDR3 region has 17 residues. The V and J ends lost 4 bases and 4 bases, in that order; junction bases with no gene match: 11. The V gene's germline CDR1 is SGHRS and CDR2 YFSETQ.